This T cell receptor (beta chain) came from a study of blood T cell repertoires in COVID-19. Study as a whole: Specimens from acute and convalescent COVID-19 originated in the United States, Italy and Spain.

Enrolment of Seattle patients took place during active infection, and they were followed longitudinally. Trimming cost V 1 base and J 7 bases, with 13 bases left between them. CDR3 length: 13 amino acids. Germline V lookup: CDR1 GTSNPN, CDR2 SVGIG (reference sequence). In the authors' methods: Amplifying reference gene primers gave estimates of nucleated cell counts. Some clones are missing from TCRdb's copy, which holds only in-frame ones; the method was immunoSEQ multiplex PCR. Clone size and V and J calls were adopted from that table, with D and trimming inferred from the DNA. The sample has some 270,000 clones, around 90% seen once.

This chain uses TRBV30 with TRBJ1-1; D is possibly TRBD1 (5 bases). The receptor's source is a woman aged 55-75 years with COVID-19, enrolled during active disease. Sequencing used peripheral blood. CDR3 bases: TGTGCCTGGAGTGGACAGCGGGGGGTTGAAGCTTTCTTT. This codes for CAWSGQRGVEAFF.